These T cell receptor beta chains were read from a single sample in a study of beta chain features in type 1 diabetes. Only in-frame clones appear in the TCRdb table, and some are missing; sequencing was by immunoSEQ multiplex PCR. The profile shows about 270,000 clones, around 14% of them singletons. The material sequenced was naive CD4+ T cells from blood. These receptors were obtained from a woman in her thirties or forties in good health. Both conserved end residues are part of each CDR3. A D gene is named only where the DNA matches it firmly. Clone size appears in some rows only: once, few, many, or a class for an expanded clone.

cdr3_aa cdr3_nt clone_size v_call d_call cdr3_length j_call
CASSVAVSAYEQYF TGTGCCAGCAGCGTAGCCGTCAGTGCCTACGAGCAGTACTTC few TRBV9 . 14 TRBJ2-7
CATDRGSFNEQFF TGTGCCACCGACAGGGGGTCGTTCAATGAGCAGTTCTTC few TRBV10-3 TRBD1 13 TRBJ2-1
CAISAGQGNQPQHF TGTGCCATCAGTGCGGGACAGGGCAATCAGCCCCAGCATTTT few TRBV10-3 TRBD1 14 TRBJ1-5
CASSLTTDTQYF TGTGCCAGCAGTTTGACTACAGATACGCAGTATTTT . TRBV27 . 12 TRBJ2-3
CASGLFMGGEHQPQHF TGTGCTAGTGGTTTGTTTATGGGAGGGGAGCATCAGCCCCAGCATTTT . TRBV12-5 . 16 TRBJ1-5
CASSEGWGGSTDTQYF TGTGCCAGCAGCGAGGGGTGGGGGGGGTCGACAGATACGCAGTATTTT . TRBV9 TRBD2 16 TRBJ2-3
CASSSWTGGTEAFF TGTGCCAGCAGTTCGTGGACAGGGGGCACTGAAGCTTTCTTT few TRBV28 TRBD1 14 TRBJ1-1
CASSPPASGGSYEQYF TGTGCCAGCTCACCACCGGCTAGCGGGGGCTCCTACGAGCAGTACTTC . TRBV18 TRBD2 16 TRBJ2-7
CASSVAYWEAFF TGTGCCAGCAGCGTAGCCTATTGGGAAGCTTTCTTT . TRBV9 . 12 TRBJ1-1
CASRGDTFSTDTQYF TGTGCCAGCAGGGGCGACACATTTAGCACAGATACGCAGTATTTT . TRBV11-2 . 15 TRBJ2-3
CASSSTGYNSPLHF TGCGCCAGCAGCTCGACAGGGTATAATTCACCCCTCCACTTT . TRBV5-1 TRBD1 14 TRBJ1-6
CASSLWTGLEETQYF TGTGCCAGCAGCTTGTGGACAGGCCTTGAAGAGACCCAGTACTTC many TRBV7-9 TRBD1 15 TRBJ2-5
CASIPSIRDSIYGYTF TGTGCCAGCATTCCCTCCATTCGGGACAGCATCTATGGCTACACCTTC . TRBV7-2 TRBD1 16 TRBJ1-2
CASSSRDRDGYTF TGCGCCAGCAGCTCCCGGGACAGAGATGGCTACACCTTC . TRBV5-1 TRBD1 13 TRBJ1-2
CSVLELAGRPYNEQFF TGCAGCGTCTTAGAGCTAGCGGGGCGGCCCTACAATGAGCAGTTCTTC . TRBV29-1 TRBD2 16 TRBJ2-1
CASSLAGKSTDTQYF TGTGCCAGCAGCTTAGCGGGCAAGAGCACAGATACGCAGTATTTT few TRBV7-2 . 15 TRBJ2-3
CASRNRGFSPLHF TGCGCCAGCAGGAACAGGGGGTTTTCACCCCTCCACTTT . TRBV10-2 TRBD1 13 TRBJ1-6